This T cell receptor (beta chain) comes out of a study of shared clonotypes between healthy human individuals. Study results and caveats: It was the non-shared clonotypes that had lower generation probabilities than clonotypes shared by all four donors. Generally, naive subsets came out with larger estimated richness than memory subsets.

About this clone itself: Its antigen is unidentified. Other nucleotide sequences from this sample produce the same CDR3.

The CDR3 runs 14 residues. Germline CDR1 MNHNS, CDR2 SASEGT. V shed 4 bases and J 1 base; nucleotides not matched to a gene: 3. TCRdb's table, derived via immunoSEQ multiplex PCR, lists solely in-frame clones and lacks some. The sample shows a few million clones, more than 90% of them seen only once. The receptor's source is a man younger than 35 in good health. The chain carries TRBV6-1 and TRBJ2-5; 7 bases are a match to TRBD1. Input material: naive CD4+ T cells sorted from blood. The subset is: CD45RA+ positively selected. DNA of the CDR3: TGTGCCAGCAGTGCCGGGACAGTCCAAGAGACCCAGTACTTC. Amino acids: CASSAGTVQETQYF.